This T cell receptor beta chain came from a study of blood T cell repertoires in COVID-19. Background on the study: Samples came from the United States, Italy and Spain, spanning acute and convalescent COVID-19. Sources were T cells, B-cell-depleted T cells, or PBMCs; the material itself was cDNA or gDNA.

Authors' processing steps: Reference gene primer amplification in the assay estimated nucleated cell counts. Libraries were prepared by immunoSEQ multiplex PCR; TCRdb keeps only in-frame clonotypes and omits some of them. That table furnishes V, J and clone size, whereas the DNA furnished D and trimming. The sample holds tens of thousands of clones, approximately 80% seen once. The CDR3 runs to 17 residues. Germline values: CDR1 SGHRS, CDR2 YFSETQ. Germline trimming cut 0 bases from V and 7 bases from J; bases unmatched to any gene: 10. Sequenced input: peripheral blood. V usage is TRBV5-1 and J usage is TRBJ1-6; TRBD1 matches 7 bases. The TCR was taken from an older woman with acute or convalescent COVID-19. CDR3 nucleotide sequence: TGCGCCAGCAGCTTGGCACCTATCAGGGGGACAAATTCACCCCTCCACTTT. Translated: CASSLAPIRGTNSPLHF. Drawing the rest from reference TRBV5-1 and TRBJ1-6, the complete variable domain is KAGVTQTPRYLIKTRGQQVTLSCSPISGHRSVSWYQQTPGQGLQFLFEYFSETQRNKGNFPGRFSGRQFSNSRSEMNVSTLELGDSALYLCASSLAPIRGTNSPLHFGNGTRLTVT.